These 14 T cell receptor beta chains originate from one sample sequenced in a study of OX40 agonist ivuxolimab in advanced cancers. Repertoires were generated with immunoSEQ multiplex PCR, while TCRdb's copy carries only in-frame clones and drops some. In the table there are about 13,000 clones, approximately 78% of which are singletons. The input for sequencing was CD4+ or CD8+ T cells sorted from blood, taken in a trial of the OX40 agonist ivuxolimab. The receptors were sampled from an adult with an advanced solid tumor such as melanoma, head and neck, liver or kidney cancer.

Relative to its sample, this clone is medium-sized (0.01 to 0.1%). The chain employs TRBV4-1 and TRBJ2-7; D is uncertain. Per germline, CDR1 MGHRA and CDR2 YSYEKL. The CDR3 is made up of 13 amino acids. The germline V and J ends were trimmed by 10 bases and 3 bases, with 16 bases remaining between them. DNA for the CDR3: TGCGCCACTATCGGGTGGCAGAACTACGAGCAGTACTTC. It translates to CATIGWQNYEQYF.

The chain recombines TRBV30 with TRBJ1-2; a possible D gene is TRBD1 (5 bases). The CDR3 totals 15 residues. Germline loops: CDR1 GTSNPN, CDR2 SVGIG (reference sequence). The V gene lost 2 bases and the J gene lost 0 bases, with 13 bases spanning the gap. CDR3 sequence: CAWSPGTQTNYGYTF. CDR3 sequence (DNA): TGTGCCTGGAGTCCCGGGACGCAGACTAACTATGGCTACACCTTC.

V is TRBV4-2 and J is TRBJ1-2; D perhaps matches TRBD1 (6 bases). V was pared by 4 bases and J by 4 bases, with 13 bases between. Germline V gives CDR1 LGHNA, CDR2 YNFKEQ. The CDR3 is 14 residues long. The CDR3 DNA sequence: TGTGCCAGCAGCCCTAGAACAGGGACCTATGGCTACACCTTC. This gives the protein CASSPRTGTYGYTF.

The chain couples TRBV6-6 to TRBJ2-7; D gene uncertain. Deletions cut 0 bases from V and 7 bases from J, with 4 bases between. This CDR3 contains 11 residues. Germline values: CDR1 MNHNY, CDR2 SVGAGI (reference sequence). In DNA, the CDR3 is TGTGCCAGCAGTTACTCGATTGAGCAGTACTTC. It encodes CASSYSIEQYF.

The chain carries TRBV9 and TRBJ1-2; 7 nucleotides match TRBD1. The V gene's germline CDR1 is SGDLS and CDR2 YYNGEE. V dropped 0 bases and J dropped 3; count of bases not matched to a gene: 2. The CDR3 length is 14 residues. The CDR3 here is CASSVGGTDYGYTF. The DNA of the CDR3 is TGTGCCAGCAGCGTAGGCGGGACAGACTATGGCTACACCTTC.

The chain employs TRBV15 and TRBJ2-7, with 8 bases matching TRBD1. Germline CDR1 reads LNHNV; CDR2 reads YYDKDF (reference sequence). Trimming removed 3 bases from V and 2 bases from J; junction bases left unmatched: 6. The CDR3 is 15 residues long. The DNA for the CDR3 is TGTGCCACCAGCAGTTATGACAGGGGAGCCTACGAGCAGTACTTC. Translation: CATSSYDRGAYEQYF.

The V call is TRBV28, the J call TRBJ2-7; 12 nucleotides align to TRBD2. J lost 0 bases, V lost 6 bases, and 9 bases had no gene match. Germline V gene data show CDR1 as MDHEN and CDR2 as SYDVKM. This CDR3 region has 17 residues. The CDR3 DNA sequence: TGTGCCAGCAGCCCCGGACTAGCGGGGACCGGCTCCTACGAGCAGTACTTC. Translation gives CASSPGLAGTGSYEQYF.

This clone came up a few times. The J gene is TRBJ2-7, the V gene TRBV28; possible D gene TRBD1, 5 bases. This CDR3 has 13 residues. The V gene's germline CDR1 is MDHEN and CDR2 SYDVKM. V was shortened by 7 bases and J by 5 bases, with 15 bases between the two germline ends. The CDR3 sequence: CASTPRATDEQYF. The CDR3, as DNA: TGTGCCAGCACCCCCAGGGCCACGGACGAGCAGTACTTC. Full variable domain (outside the CDR3, taken from reference TRBV28 and TRBJ2-7): DVKVTQSSRYLVKRTGEKVFLECVQDMDHENMFWYRQDPGLGLRLIYFSYDVKMKEKGDIPEGYSVSREKKERFSLILESASTNQTSMYLCASTPRATDEQYFGPGTRLTVT.

This chain joins TRBV13 and TRBJ1-2, with 12 bases fitting TRBD1. From germline, CDR1 is PRHDT and CDR2 FYEKMQ (reference sequence). V was pared by 5 bases and J by 1 base, with 5 bases of the junction left unmatched. The CDR3 length is 16 residues. As DNA, the CDR3 is TGTGCCAGCAGCCCCAGGGACAGGGGGCATAACTATGGCTACACCTTC. Translated, it gives CASSPRDRGHNYGYTF.

On this clone: This may be a read error, as it is one base from a much larger clone. The J gene is TRBJ2-3, the V gene TRBV23-1, with D tentatively TRBD2 (6 bases). TRBV23-1 is treated as an ORF (open reading frame) with a function not yet certain. The length of the CDR3 is 16 residues. V dropped 4 bases and J dropped 2 bases, with 16 bases sitting between them. The CDR3 is CASSPGEWEYTDTQYF. CDR3 in DNA: TGCGCCAGCAGTCCGGGGGAGTGGGAGTACACAGATACGCAGTATTTT.

The rearrangement joins TRBV7-8 to TRBJ2-5; no clear D gene. V was trimmed by 6 bases and J by 0 bases, leaving 17 bases between them. The germline CDR1 and CDR2 sequences are SGHVS and FQNEAQ. The CDR3 is 16 residues long. DNA for the CDR3: TGTGCCAGCAGACATAGGCGAGGCCAGCACCAAGAGACCCAGTACTTC. Its translation: CASRHRRGQHQETQYF.

In its sample, this clone was seen once. This sequence joins TRBV7-9 and TRBJ2-3; D is possibly TRBD1 (6 bases). Germline V gene data show CDR1 as SEHNR and CDR2 as FQNEAQ (reference sequence). CDR3 length: 16 amino acids. V gave up 1 base and J gave up 0 bases, with 11 bases separating them. The CDR3 coding sequence is TGTGCCAGCAGCTTAGGGACAGAGATCAGCACAGATACGCAGTATTTT. Protein: CASSLGTEISTDTQYF.

The chain recombines TRBV18 with TRBJ2-1; TRBD1 matches at 9 bases. Germline CDR1 reads KGHSH; CDR2 reads LQKENI. The junction had 6 bases not matched to a gene; V was cut back by 5 bases and J by 7 bases. The CDR3 sequence is 14 residues long. Here the CDR3 reads CASSGTGGRNEQFF. DNA for the CDR3: TGTGCCAGCTCAGGAACAGGGGGCCGTAATGAGCAGTTCTTC.

This chain connects TRBV29-1 to TRBJ2-1; D is possibly TRBD1 or TRBD2 (6 bases each). Trimming took 4 bases from V and 0 from J, leaving 13 bases between them. Germline V gene data show CDR1 as SQVTM and CDR2 as ANQGSEA. This CDR3 spans 15 amino acids. Written as DNA, the CDR3 is TGCAGCGTTGTGGGGGGACAACTCTCCTACAATGAGCAGTTCTTC. Protein product: CSVVGGQLSYNEQFF.